The subject of this entry is one T cell receptor beta chain. Its antigen is not identified. Germline CDR1 is LNHDA and CDR2 is SQIVND (reference sequence). V lost 7 bases and J lost 0, with 16 bases in between. The CDR3 runs to 15 residues. This sample stems from a study of T cell repertoires in cytomegalovirus infection. Study-level information: Public TCR beta signatures marked donors with CMV infection and the matching HLA.

Whole-study results and caveats: There were HLA-C-restricted CMV-specific TCR beta clonotypes dominating the ex vivo response. The study identified carriers of CMV plus the relevant HLA from cumulative public TCR beta family frequency.

Via MiXCR, TCRdb re-called the reads, giving one row per CDR3 protein. This sample has more than 650,000 distinct CDR3 sequences, with 35% to 40% found just once. This chain links TRBV19 with TRBJ2-7, with D possibly called TRBD1 or TRBD2 (5 bases each). The receptor was derived from a human donor in good health (CMV status not recorded). Some clones in this sample may be carry-over from other donors' samples. What was sequenced was PBMCs. CDR3 loop: CASISGTANSYEQYF. The CDR3, as DNA: TGTGCCAGTATTTCCGGGACCGCTAACTCCTACGAGCAGTACTTC.